The clone carrying this T cell receptor beta chain was recorded many times. Its antigen is unidentified. The data were obtained in a study of T cells in Graves' hyperthyroidism and ophthalmopathy. Across the whole study: Sampling of peripheral blood happened at initial diagnosis, prior to any treatment. Overall study findings and caveats: In blood, most of the thyroid clonotypes expanded above 0.001 were also present.

CDR1 and CDR2 from the germline V gene are SGHVS and FQNEAQ. The CDR3 is made up of 12 amino acids. Trimming removed 2 bases from V and 4 bases from J, with 4 bases in between. RNA transcripts yielded amplified TCR beta CDR3 regions. The primer set for the first-round RT-PCR of the TCR CDR3 was HTBI. From the multiplex PCR reads, TCRdb called clonotypes with MiXCR, one entry per CDR3 protein. The profile shows about 400,000 distinct CDR3 sequences, over 12% of them singletons. For ophthalmopathy patients, the Clinical Activity Score was at least 3 and the NOSPECS grade at least 4; duration was under 3 months. Thyroid ultrasound, orbital computed tomography, clinical symptoms, and serum thyroxine and TRAb underpinned diagnoses.

Source material: blood. The chain combines TRBV7-8 with TRBJ2-3; D unresolved. This receptor was taken from a man aged 45-65 years with Graves' ophthalmopathy. CDR3 amino acids: CASSLSADTQYF. In DNA, the CDR3 is TGTGCCAGCAGCTTATCCGCAGATACGCAGTATTTT.